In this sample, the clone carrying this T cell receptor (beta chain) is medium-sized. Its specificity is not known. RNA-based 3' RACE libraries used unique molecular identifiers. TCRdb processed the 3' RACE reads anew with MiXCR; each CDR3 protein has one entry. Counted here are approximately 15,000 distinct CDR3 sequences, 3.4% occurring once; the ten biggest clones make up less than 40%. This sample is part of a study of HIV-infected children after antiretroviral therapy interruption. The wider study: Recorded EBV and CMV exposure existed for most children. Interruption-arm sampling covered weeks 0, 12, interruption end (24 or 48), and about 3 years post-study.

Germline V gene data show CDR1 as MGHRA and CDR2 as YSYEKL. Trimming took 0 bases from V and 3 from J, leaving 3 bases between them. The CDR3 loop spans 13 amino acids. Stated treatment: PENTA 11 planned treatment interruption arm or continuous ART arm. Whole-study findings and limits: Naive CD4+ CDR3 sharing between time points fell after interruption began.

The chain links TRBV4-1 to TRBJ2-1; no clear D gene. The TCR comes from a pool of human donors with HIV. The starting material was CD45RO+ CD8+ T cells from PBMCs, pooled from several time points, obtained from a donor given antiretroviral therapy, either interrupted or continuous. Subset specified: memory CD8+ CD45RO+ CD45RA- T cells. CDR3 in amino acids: CASSQDYYNEQFF. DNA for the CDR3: TGCGCCAGCAGCCAAGACTACTACAATGAGCAGTTCTTC.